These 10 T cell receptor beta chains originate from one sample sequenced in a study of CD8+ T cells in alopecia areata. It was cDNA, reverse transcribed from extracted RNA, that served as the sequencing template. Method: immunoSEQ multiplex PCR; TCRdb's copy keeps in-frame clones and lacks some. Here the sample spans 150,000 to 200,000 clones, roughly 70% being singletons. Treatment specified: oral pan-JAK inhibitor, 5-10 mg twice daily. Sequencing was performed on CD4+ T cells sorted from blood, taken around week 49, from a patient treated with tofacitinib. The receptor source for this set is a human donor with alopecia areata.

The rearrangement joins TRBV29-1 to TRBJ2-4; TRBD1 agrees at 8 bases. J was trimmed by 8 bases and V by 4 bases; bases with no gene match: 7. Per the germline V gene, CDR1 is SQVTM and CDR2 is ANQGSEA. The CDR3 is made up of 13 amino acids. CDR3 sequence reads: CSVVVGQADIQYF. Here the CDR3 DNA reads TGCAGCGTTGTAGTGGGACAGGCAGACATTCAGTACTTC.

The chain recombines TRBV14 with TRBJ1-6, with D unclear. In germline, CDR1 is SGHDN, CDR2 FVKESK. The CDR3 has 15 residues. Trimming took 5 bases from V and 9 from J, leaving 17 bases between them. CDR3 sequence (DNA): TGTGCCAGCAGCGACGCCCCAGCTTTCGGTTCACCCCTCCACTTT. Its protein product is CASSDAPAFGSPLHF.

The chain joins TRBV7-2 to TRBJ2-1; no clear D gene. V was trimmed by 4 bases and J by 0 bases, leaving 10 bases between them. In germline, CDR1 is SGHTA, CDR2 FQGNSA. The CDR3 runs to 15 residues. The CDR3 loop is CASSWPLSSYNEQFF. The CDR3 DNA reads as TGTGCCAGCAGCTGGCCCTTGAGCTCCTACAATGAGCAGTTCTTC.

In its sample, this clone was seen once. This chain uses TRBV5-6 with TRBJ2-1; possible D gene TRBD1, 5 bases. Trimming shortened V by 1 base and J by 8 bases, and 10 bases separated the two germline ends. The V gene's germline CDR1 is SGHDT and CDR2 YYEEEE. This CDR3 comprises 13 residues. The CDR3 region is CASSLPQVYEQFF. DNA for the CDR3: TGTGCCAGCAGCTTGCCACAGGTATATGAGCAGTTCTTC.

The table lists this clone with a few counts. The chain is built from TRBV11-2 and TRBJ2-1; no clear D. Trimming took 0 bases from V and 9 from J, leaving 9 bases between them. The CDR3 sequence is 13 residues long. The germline V gene has CDR1 SGHAT and CDR2 FQNNGV. The CDR3 coding sequence is TGTGCCAGCAGCTTAGAACGATCCGGTGAGCAGTTCTTC. This translates into CASSLERSGEQFF.

The table lists this clone with a few counts. The genes are TRBV29-1 and TRBJ2-3; no clear D gene. The CDR3 contains 11 residues. The germline V gene encodes CDR1 SQVTM and CDR2 ANQGSEA. V was pared by 3 bases and J by 4 bases, with 5 bases between. This CDR3 is CSVDLSDTQYF. CDR3 nucleotide sequence: TGCAGCGTTGACTTGTCAGATACGCAGTATTTT.

This chain connects TRBV4-2 to TRBJ2-3; D uncertain. The CDR3 totals 14 residues. Germline CDR1 and CDR2: LGHNA and YNFKEQ. Trimming took 0 bases from V and 4 from J, leaving 8 bases between them. The CDR3 DNA follows: TGTGCCAGCAGCCAAGATGTCTGGGCAGATACGCAGTATTTT. It yields the protein CASSQDVWADTQYF.

This clone showed up just once. The V gene is TRBV20-1, the J gene TRBJ1-1, with D hard to call. CDR3 length: 11 residues. The ends were cut back, 3 bases at V and 7 bases at J, with 9 bases in the middle. Looked up from germline, CDR1 is DFQATT and CDR2 is SNEGSKA (reference sequence). CDR3 region: CSASFVGEAFF. DNA for the CDR3: TGCAGTGCTAGTTTCGTAGGTGAAGCTTTCTTT.

This chain joins TRBV30 and TRBJ1-2; D is undetermined. The length of the CDR3 is 12 residues. CDR1 and CDR2 (germline): GTSNPN, SVGIG (reference sequence). Trimming took off 7 bases at V and 6 bases at J, with 15 bases between the two ends. As DNA, the CDR3 is TGTGCCTCCGGGCGGGGTACGCATGGCTACACCTTC. Its translation is CASGRGTHGYTF.

This sequence joins TRBV29-1 and TRBJ1-2; D uncertain. The V gene's germline CDR1 is SQVTM and CDR2 ANQGSEA. CDR3 length: 13 residues. Trimming removed 2 bases at V and 0 bases at J, with 7 bases between. This chain's CDR3 is CSVEKRTNYGYTF. In DNA form, the CDR3 reads TGCAGCGTTGAAAAGCGGACTAACTATGGCTACACCTTC.